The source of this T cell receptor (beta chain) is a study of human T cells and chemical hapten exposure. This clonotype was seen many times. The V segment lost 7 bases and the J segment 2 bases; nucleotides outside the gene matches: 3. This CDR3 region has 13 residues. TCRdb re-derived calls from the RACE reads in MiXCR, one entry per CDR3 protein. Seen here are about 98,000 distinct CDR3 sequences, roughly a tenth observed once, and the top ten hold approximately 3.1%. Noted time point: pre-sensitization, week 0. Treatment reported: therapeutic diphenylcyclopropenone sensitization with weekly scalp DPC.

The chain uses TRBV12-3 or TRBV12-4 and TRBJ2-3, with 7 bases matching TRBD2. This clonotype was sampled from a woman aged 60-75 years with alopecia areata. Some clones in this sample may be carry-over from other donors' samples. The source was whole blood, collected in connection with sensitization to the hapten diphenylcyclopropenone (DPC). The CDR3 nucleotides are TGTGCCAGCACACGGGAGGCCACAGATACGCAGTATTTT. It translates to CASTREATDTQYF.